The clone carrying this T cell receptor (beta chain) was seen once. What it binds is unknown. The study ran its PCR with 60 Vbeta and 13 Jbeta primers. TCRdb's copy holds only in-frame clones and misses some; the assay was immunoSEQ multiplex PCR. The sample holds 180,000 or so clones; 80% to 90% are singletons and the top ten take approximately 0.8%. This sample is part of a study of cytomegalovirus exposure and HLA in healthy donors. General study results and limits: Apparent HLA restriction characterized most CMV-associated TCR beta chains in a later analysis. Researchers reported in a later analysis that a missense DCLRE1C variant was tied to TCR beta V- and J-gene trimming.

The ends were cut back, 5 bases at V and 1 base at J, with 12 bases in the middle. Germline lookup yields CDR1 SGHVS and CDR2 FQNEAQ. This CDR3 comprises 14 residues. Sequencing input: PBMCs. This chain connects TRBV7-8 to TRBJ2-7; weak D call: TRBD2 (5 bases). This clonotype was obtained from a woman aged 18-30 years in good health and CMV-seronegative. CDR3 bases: TGTGCCAGCAGCCAGGCACGGAGGTCCTACGAGCAGTACTTC. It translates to CASSQARRSYEQYF. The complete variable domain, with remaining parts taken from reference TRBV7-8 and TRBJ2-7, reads GAGVSQSPRYKVAKRGQDVALRCDPISGHVSLFWYQQALGQGPEFLTYFQNEAQLDKSGLPSDRFFAERPEGSVSTLKIQRTQQEDSAVYLCASSQARRSYEQYFGPGTRLTVT.